The T cell receptor (beta chain) under discussion was sequenced for a study of cytomegalovirus exposure and HLA in healthy donors (dated 2017 in TCRdb). Looking at the study overall: An earlier analysis of roughly 500 of the donors reported approximately 300 Gb of sequence data and 117 million unique TCR beta sequences from some 180 million T cells. On average, approximately 250,000 unique TCR beta nucleotide sequences were sequenced per donor among a few hundred genotyped donors of the cohort, with roughly 18% of those sequences being non-productive. Because of strong linkage in the cohort, 4 to 6 DR-DQ haplotypes were treated as single units for association and clustering. Roughly 290 gigabases of sequencing data and approximately 92 million unique TCR sequences made up an early release that covered over 550 HLA-typed donors. Donor age, sex, ethnicity and CMV serostatus were collected together with the repertoire data. Besides the first cohort of around 700 subjects, a separate validation cohort made up of some 110 different subjects was used. A later genetic analysis used genome-wide SNP genotypes for about 60% of the roughly 700 donors, treating that subset as a discovery cohort. A later analysis re-examined previously published TCR beta repertoires from 500 to 700 donors and added high-resolution HLA genotyping to investigate patterns of TCR occurrence. Rather than using new phenotypic data, the later analysis identified candidate immune exposures from TCR beta sequences and from how often those sequences occurred across donors. The study profiled the T cell repertoires of 550 to 700 subjects by immunosequencing and related them to cytomegalovirus serostatus. Typing coverage differed by locus: A, B, C, DRB1 and DQB1 were typed in roughly 629-630 donors, DQA1 in about 510, DPA1 in some 610, and DPB1 in 400 to 480. The study combined high-throughput TCR immunosequencing, statistical association of individual TCRs with disease status, and machine learning to predict cytomegalovirus infection status. Every repertoire in the discovery cohort had been generated on one and the same sequencing platform. HLA typing covered class I and class II loci at four-digit resolution. Of the approximately 400 genotyped donors, more than 75% were placed in the genetic ancestry cluster associated with self-reported Caucasian donors. The study aimed to test whether cataloging public T cell receptors could reveal signatures of past pathogen exposure. An earlier analysis of roughly 580 of the donors used high-throughput TCR beta sequencing to judge whether each TCR beta V gene segment behaved as functional or pseudogenic.

In total, 666 healthy bone marrow donors made up the cohort. At the time of sampling, every cohort member was nominally healthy, though immune exposures that went unrecorded were likely present. The donor was CMV seronegative and was included in the group of several hundred seronegative cohort members. Every donor gave a peripheral blood sample, and the peripheral blood mononuclear cells from that sample were used for TCR beta sequencing. Genomic DNA extraction from the blood cell samples was performed with the Qiagen DNeasy Blood Extraction Kit. Library method: the immunoSEQ multiplex PCR assay. For the multiplex PCR, a mixture combining 60 forward primers for TCR Vbeta segments and 13 reverse primers for TCR Jbeta segments was used. The CDR3 region of rearranged TCR beta genes was amplified from genomic DNA with a multiplex PCR assay. The amplified TCR beta libraries were sequenced on the Illumina HiSeq System as 87-base-pair reads. The paper's data handling went like this. In a later analysis, roughly 80 million unique TCR beta chains were counted across the approximately 670 repertoires, and roughly 10 million of these chains were shared by at least two donors. Raw reads were error-corrected and collapsed into unique sequences with a nearest-neighbor algorithm that merged closely related sequences to remove PCR and sequencing errors. V, D and J gene segments were assigned by aligning CDR3 sequences to IMGT reference sequences. For a sequence to be retained, a match of at least six nucleotides was required to both a V gene segment and a J gene segment. A rearrangement counted as productive if the CDR3 had no stop codons and remained in frame with V and J, and every other rearrangement counted as non-productive. CDR3 was defined by IMGT convention, running from the second conserved V-encoded cysteine to the conserved J-encoded phenylalanine. The earlier analysis of a few hundred of the donors excluded sequences that lacked an unambiguous match to a single V gene segment. In an earlier analysis of several hundred of the donors, V segments were called functional above 56.7% productive rearrangements and were called segregating when the between-donor standard deviation exceeded 5%. A statistical classification framework was built for diagnosing cytomegalovirus status from the catalog of TCR beta chain sequences. V and J gene assignment, in a later analysis, came from comparing TCR nucleotide sequences with IMGT/GENE-DB human TR gene sequences. In a later analysis, CDR3 sequences and most-parsimonious VDJ recombination scenarios were assigned using the TCRdist pipeline. In a later analysis, each TCR beta chain was defined by its CDR3 amino acid sequence together with its V-gene family, and reads without a unique V-gene family were excluded. A later analysis removed 500 to 650 highly shared, low-generation-probability nucleotide sequences to deal with suspected cross-contamination and a sequencing artifact. A later analysis calculated a clonal expansion index for each public chain from normalized within-repertoire ranks of inferred template counts. A later analysis computed generation probabilities with a VDJ recombination model fitted to out-of-frame rearrangements, and checked the results against IGoR. In a later analysis, hypergeometric tests were used to score TCR-TCR, TCR-HLA and TCR-CMV co-occurrence, with a repertoire-size bias correction applied to TCR pairs. To estimate false discovery rates, a later analysis permuted the HLA or CMV assignments 20 times. In a later analysis, co-occurring TCRs were grouped with DBSCAN, and TCRdist sequence similarity was added when clustering was performed within HLA-allele-positive subsets. Repertoires with fewer than 30,000 or more than 120,000 public chains were left out of co-occurrence clustering, as were a handful of repertoires with anomalous nucleotide sharing. TCRdb carries this immuneACCESS record with in-frame sequences only. Its versions omit some clonotypes, under half of them owing to an unresolved V gene in the studies checked, with the rest unexplained. That table gives V, J and clone size, and the DNA gave D and trimming. The sample records roughly 80,000 clones, 84% of which are singletons. 2% to 2.5% of the sample is in the top ten clones.

Compared with germline, V lacks 2 bases and J lacks 4 bases; bases without a gene match: 5. The CDR3, cysteine through phenylalanine, is 16 amino acids long. Left in the record is the CDR3 DNA by itself, 48 bases read in frame from the first base. The germline V gene encodes CDR1 LGHNT and CDR2 FRNRAP. Concerning this clone itself: Its antigen specificity is not known. Per-nucleotide qualities are absent, and no much larger clonotype sits a single base away.

What the work shows at the level of the full study, not this receptor alone: A later analysis reported that several top co-occurrence clusters appeared linked to parvovirus B19, influenza, CMV and Epstein-Barr virus. Roughly uniform sequencing depth across donors was assumed in presence/absence analyses, although this assumption may not hold. A group of highly shared sequence variants was considered likely to be a technical artifact of the sequencing pipeline. The authors suggested that the approach could potentially be generalized to other disease states and immunological phenotypes. In a later analysis, HLA-associated TCR beta chains showed more clonal expansion and lower generation probabilities than non-associated chains that were equally common. A later genetic analysis associated a missense DCLRE1C variant with V-gene and J-gene trimming of TCR beta chains, and an independent cohort replicated the association. Compared with the roughly 700-donor mean, donors in an Asian-associated ancestry cluster had fewer N-insertions in productive TCRs, according to a later genetic analysis. Because counts were too low, about 18 rarely observed V segments, including chromosome 9 orphons, were excluded from the earlier analysis of 587 of the donors. In both the original and validation cohorts, the classifier was reported to diagnose cytomegalovirus status with high specificity and sensitivity. A few of the identified cytomegalovirus-associated TCR beta chains were confirmed in vitro to be specific for cytomegalovirus antigens. The study listed 164 TCR beta chains as associated with cytomegalovirus. In an earlier analysis of approximately 590 of the donors, most TCR beta V segments were observed in productive rearrangements about 87% or about 30% of the time, broadly matching IMGT annotations. Some IMGT-functional V segments, including TRBV6-2 and TRBV6-3, could not be distinguished by the 87-base-pair reads and were therefore excluded. Correlated functional status among segregating V segments might be attributable to linkage disequilibrium, but an unknown experimental factor could not be ruled out. While some public TCRs were present in many individuals, most TCR sequences turned up only very rarely across donors. In this cohort, only TCR beta chains were sequenced, and detectable features were limited by the absence of alpha or paired-chain data. According to a later analysis, most CMV-associated TCR beta chains appeared to be HLA-restricted, and the HLA associations seemed to be driven largely by CMV exposure. In a later analysis, about 17,000 TCR beta sequences were associated with specific HLA alleles at a false discovery rate of 0.05. According to a later analysis, TCR association rates differed among HLA loci, with DRB1 alleles showing the most associated TCRs and HLA-C alleles showing the fewest. Because some donors lacked HLA typing at each locus, the association tests relied only on the typed subset. A further reported finding was that TCR beta sequences accurately predicted the HLA-A and HLA-B alleles for most subjects in the first cohort. Immune exposure information for the cohort was limited to CMV serostatus. When HLA alleles, especially DR and DQ, strongly co-occurred, TCR associations were difficult to assign to individual alleles.

The rearrangement combines TRBV12-5 with TRBJ1-6; the junction holds 7 bases that match TRBD1. The sample consisted of PBMCs. The receptor was derived from a woman aged 45-60 years in good health and CMV-seronegative. Here is the DNA: TGTGCTAGTGGTTTGAGTACAGGGGTTTATAATTCACCCCTCCACTTT. Its coded protein is CASGLSTGVYNSPLHF. Supplemented by the reference TRBV12-5 and TRBJ1-6 proteins around the CDR3, the complete variable domain is DARVTQTPRHKVTEMGQEVTMRCQPILGHNTVFWYRQTMMQGLELLAYFRNRAPLDDSGMPKDRFSAEMPDATLATLKIQPSEPRDSAVYFCASGLSTGVYNSPLHFGNGTRLTVT.